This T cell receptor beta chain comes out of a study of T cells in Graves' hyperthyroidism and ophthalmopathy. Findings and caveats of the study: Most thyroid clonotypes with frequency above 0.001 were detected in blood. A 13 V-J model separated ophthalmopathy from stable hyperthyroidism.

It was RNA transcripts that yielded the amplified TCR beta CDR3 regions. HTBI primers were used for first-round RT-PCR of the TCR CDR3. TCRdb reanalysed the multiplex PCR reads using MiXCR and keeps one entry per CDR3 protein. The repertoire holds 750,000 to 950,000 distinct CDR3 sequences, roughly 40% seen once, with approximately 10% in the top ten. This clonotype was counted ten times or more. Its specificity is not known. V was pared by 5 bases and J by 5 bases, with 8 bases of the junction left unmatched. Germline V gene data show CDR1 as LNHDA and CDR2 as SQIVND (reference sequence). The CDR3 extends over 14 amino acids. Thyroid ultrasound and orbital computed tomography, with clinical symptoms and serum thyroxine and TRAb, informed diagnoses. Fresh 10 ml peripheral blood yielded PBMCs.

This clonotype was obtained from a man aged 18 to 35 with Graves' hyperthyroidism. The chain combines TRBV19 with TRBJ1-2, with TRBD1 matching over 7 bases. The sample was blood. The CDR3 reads CASSVTGTEYGYTF. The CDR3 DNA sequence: TGTGCCAGTAGTGTAACCGGGACAGAGTATGGCTACACCTTC.